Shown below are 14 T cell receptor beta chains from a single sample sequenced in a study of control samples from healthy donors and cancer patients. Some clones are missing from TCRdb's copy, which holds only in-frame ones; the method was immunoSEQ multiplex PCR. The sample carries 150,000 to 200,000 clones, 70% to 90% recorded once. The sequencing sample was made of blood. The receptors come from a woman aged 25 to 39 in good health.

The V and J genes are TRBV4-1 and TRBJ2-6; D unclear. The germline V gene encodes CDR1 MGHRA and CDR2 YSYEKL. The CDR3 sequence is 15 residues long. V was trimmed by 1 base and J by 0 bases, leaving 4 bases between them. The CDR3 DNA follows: TGCGCCAGCAGCCAAGGGTTCTCTGGGGCCAACGTCCTGACTTTC. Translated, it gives CASSQGFSGANVLTF.

In DNA, the CDR3 is TGCGCCAGCTCCCCTCCGGGACTCCGGTTTTGGGATGAGCAGTTCTTC. This translates into CASSPPGLRFWDEQFF. This chain joins TRBV5-1 and TRBJ2-1; D might be TRBD2 (6 bases). CDR3 length equals 16 residues. V lost 7 bases and J lost 8, with 25 bases in between. Germline CDR1 reads SGHRS; CDR2 reads YFSETQ.

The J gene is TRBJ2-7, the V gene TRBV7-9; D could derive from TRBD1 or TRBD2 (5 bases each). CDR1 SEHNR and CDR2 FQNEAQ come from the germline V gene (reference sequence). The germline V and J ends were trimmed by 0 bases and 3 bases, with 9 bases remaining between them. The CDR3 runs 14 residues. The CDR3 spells CASSLAGTLYEQYF. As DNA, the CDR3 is TGTGCCAGCAGCTTAGCCGGGACCCTCTACGAGCAGTACTTC.

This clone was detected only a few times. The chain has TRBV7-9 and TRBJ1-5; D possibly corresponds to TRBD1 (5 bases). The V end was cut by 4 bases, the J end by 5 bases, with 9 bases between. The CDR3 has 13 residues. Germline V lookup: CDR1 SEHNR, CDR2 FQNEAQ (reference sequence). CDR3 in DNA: TGTGCCAGCAGCTCGGGACTATATCAGCCCCAGCATTTT. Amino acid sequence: CASSSGLYQPQHF. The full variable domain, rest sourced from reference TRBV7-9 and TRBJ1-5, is DTGVSQNPRHKITKRGQNVTFRCDPISEHNRLYWYRQTLGQGPEFLTYFQNEAQLEKSRLLSDRFSAERPKGSFSTLEIQRTEQGDSAMYLCASSSGLYQPQHFGDGTRLSIL.

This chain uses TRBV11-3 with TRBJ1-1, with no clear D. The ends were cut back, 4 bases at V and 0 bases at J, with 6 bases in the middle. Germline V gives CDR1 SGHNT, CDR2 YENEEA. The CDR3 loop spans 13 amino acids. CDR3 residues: CASSSGLNTEAFF. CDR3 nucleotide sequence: TGTGCCAGCAGCTCAGGCCTGAACACTGAAGCTTTCTTT.

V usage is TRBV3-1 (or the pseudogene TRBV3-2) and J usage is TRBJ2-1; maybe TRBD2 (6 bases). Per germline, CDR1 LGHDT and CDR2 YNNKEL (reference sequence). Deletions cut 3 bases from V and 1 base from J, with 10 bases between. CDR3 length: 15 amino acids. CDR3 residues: CASSQTAGSYNEQFF. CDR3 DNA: TGTGCCAGCAGCCAGACTGCGGGGTCCTACAATGAGCAGTTCTTC.

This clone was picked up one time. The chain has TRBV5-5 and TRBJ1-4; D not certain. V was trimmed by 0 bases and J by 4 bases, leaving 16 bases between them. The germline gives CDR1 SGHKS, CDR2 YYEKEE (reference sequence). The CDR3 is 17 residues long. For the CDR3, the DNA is TGTGCCAGCAGCTTGGTGGCCGACCCGAAGGTTAATGAAAAACTGTTTTTT. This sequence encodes CASSLVADPKVNEKLFF.

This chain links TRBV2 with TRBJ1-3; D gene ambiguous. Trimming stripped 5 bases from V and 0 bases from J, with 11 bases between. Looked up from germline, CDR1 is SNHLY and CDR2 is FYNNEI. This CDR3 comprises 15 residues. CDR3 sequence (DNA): TGTGCCAGCAGTCTCCCGGGCCGCTCTGGAAACACCATATATTTT. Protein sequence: CASSLPGRSGNTIYF.

The CDR3 DNA follows: TGTGCCAGCAGTTTTCGAGCAGAAGAGACCCAGTACTTC. Translated: CASSFRAEETQYF. V gene TRBV27 combines with J gene TRBJ2-5; D is unresolved. V was pared by 3 bases and J by 3 bases, with 8 bases between. The germline V gene has CDR1 MNHEY and CDR2 SMNVEV (reference sequence). This CDR3 is built from 13 residues.

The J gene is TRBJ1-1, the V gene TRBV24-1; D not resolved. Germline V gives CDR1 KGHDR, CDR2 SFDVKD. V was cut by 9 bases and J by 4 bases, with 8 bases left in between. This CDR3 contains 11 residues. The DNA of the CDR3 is TGTGCCACCCGGTTAGGCACTGAAGCTTTCTTT. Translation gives CATRLGTEAFF.

The CDR3 loop is CASRSSGETQYF. CDR3 DNA: TGTGCCAGCCGTAGCAGCGGAGAGACCCAGTACTTC. The chain combines TRBV6-5 with TRBJ2-5, with D possibly being TRBD2 (5 bases). CDR3 size: 12 residues. Germline lookup yields CDR1 MNHEY and CDR2 SVGAGI. V lost 8 bases to trimming and J lost 4 bases, with 11 bases between them.

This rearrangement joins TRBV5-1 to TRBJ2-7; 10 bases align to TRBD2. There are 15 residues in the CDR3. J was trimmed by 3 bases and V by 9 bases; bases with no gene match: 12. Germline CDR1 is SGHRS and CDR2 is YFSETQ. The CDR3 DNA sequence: TGCGCCACAATCCCACGGACTAGCGGCAACTACGAGCAGTACTTC. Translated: CATIPRTSGNYEQYF.

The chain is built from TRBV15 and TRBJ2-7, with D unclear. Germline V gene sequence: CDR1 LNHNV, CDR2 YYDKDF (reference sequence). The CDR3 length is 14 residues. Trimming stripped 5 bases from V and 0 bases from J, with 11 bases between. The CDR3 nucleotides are TGTGCCACCAGCTCCCAGACCTACTCCTACGAGCAGTACTTC. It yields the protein CATSSQTYSYEQYF.

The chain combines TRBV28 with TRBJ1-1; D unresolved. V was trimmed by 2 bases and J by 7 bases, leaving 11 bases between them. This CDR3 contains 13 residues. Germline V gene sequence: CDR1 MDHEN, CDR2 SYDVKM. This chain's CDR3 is CASSLPGFFEAFF. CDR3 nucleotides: TGTGCCAGCAGTTTACCCGGTTTTTTTGAAGCTTTCTTT.